This T cell receptor (beta chain) was documented in a study of breast tumors, draining lymph nodes, adjacent tissues. Axillary draining lymph nodes of breast cancer patients supplied the node samples. On this clonotype: Its antigen remains unknown.

TCRdb re-analysed the multiplex PCR reads in MiXCR, keeping a single row per CDR3 protein. The data contain approximately 230,000 distinct CDR3 sequences, under 40% of them singletons. Germline lookup yields CDR1 SQVTM and CDR2 ANQGSEA. The V and J ends lost 7 bases and 2 bases respectively, with 15 bases between them. The CDR3 contains 13 residues. Overall study findings and caveats: Findings are consistent with lymph node origin and intratumoral expansion of most tumor T cells. Compared with lymph nodes, tumors were less diverse; compared with nontumor tissue, more. That most tumor T cells come from lymph nodes remained unproven.

The sequence came from a female donor with breast cancer. Some clones in this sample may be carry-over from other donors' samples. The chain is built from TRBV29-1 and TRBJ2-7, with D perhaps TRBD1 or TRBD2 (5 bases each). The sample comprised axillary lymph node tissue. Here the CDR3 DNA reads TGCAGCGGAACCGGGACCCAAGCCTACGAGCAGTACTTC. Its translation is CSGTGTQAYEQYF.